This T cell receptor (beta chain) emerged from a study of OX40 agonist ivuxolimab in advanced cancers. Study-level background: There were three patients with partial responses, one having hepatocellular carcinoma and two cutaneous melanoma.

The protocol was immunoSEQ multiplex PCR, while the TCRdb copy is restricted to in-frame clones and leaves out a portion. This table holds about 52,000 clones, 80% to 85% found once. Unmatched junction bases numbered 6, after V lost 5 bases and J lost 3 bases. The CDR3 has 16 amino acids. Germline V gives CDR1 SNHLY, CDR2 FYNNEI. Sequenced here: CD4+ or CD8+ T cells sorted from blood, sampled in a trial of the OX40 agonist ivuxolimab. This clonotype was obtained from an adult with an advanced solid tumor such as melanoma, head and neck, liver or kidney cancer. This rearrangement joins TRBV2 to TRBJ2-5; 13 bases fit TRBD2. The CDR3 is CASSFILAGGEETQYF. CDR3 coding DNA: TGTGCCAGCAGTTTCATACTAGCGGGGGGGGAAGAGACCCAGTACTTC.